A selection of T cell receptor beta chains follows, all from one sample in a study of blood T cell repertoires in COVID-19. Profiled with immunoSEQ multiplex PCR; TCRdb holds only in-frame clones, not every one. The sample includes 95,000 to 100,000 clones, around 85% of them seen just once. Sequencing was done on a sample of peripheral blood. The source is a woman aged 70-85 years with active or convalescent COVID-19. The CDR3 runs from the conserved cysteine through the conserved F or W. D genes are given only for firm matches. Not every row has a clone size; where given, it reads once, few, many or a size class.

CDR3nt: TGTGCCAGCAGTTACAGGGGGCTCGGGACCTACGAGCAGTACTTC
CDR3aa: CASSYRGLGTYEQYF
v_gene: TRBV6-5
d_gene: TRBD1
j_gene: TRBJ2-7
abundance: -

CDR3nt: TGCAGCGTTGAGACAGCTACTGAAGCTTTCTTT
CDR3aa: CSVETATEAFF
v_gene: TRBV29-1
d_gene: -
j_gene: TRBJ1-1
abundance: -

CDR3nt: TGTGCCAGCAGCTCGACAGGGGGCTGGACTGAAGCTTTCTTT
CDR3aa: CASSSTGGWTEAFF
v_gene: TRBV5-6
d_gene: TRBD1
j_gene: TRBJ1-1
abundance: few

CDR3nt: TGTGCCAGTAGTATCGAGAGGTCCTCACCCCTCCACTTT
CDR3aa: CASSIERSSPLHF
v_gene: TRBV19
d_gene: -
j_gene: TRBJ1-6
abundance: -

CDR3nt: TGCGCCAGCAGCTTGGACGTATTAGGACAGGGGGACAATGAGCAGTTCTTC
CDR3aa: CASSLDVLGQGDNEQFF
v_gene: TRBV5-1
d_gene: TRBD1
j_gene: TRBJ2-1
abundance: -

CDR3nt: TGTGCCAGTAGTGCAACCCTAGCGGGAGCTGAAGATACGCAGTATTTT
CDR3aa: CASSATLAGAEDTQYF
v_gene: TRBV19
d_gene: TRBD2
j_gene: TRBJ2-3
abundance: -

CDR3nt: TGTGCCAGCAGTTACCAAAGGGTAGCGCCTAGCACAGATACGCAGTATTTT
CDR3aa: CASSYQRVAPSTDTQYF
v_gene: TRBV27
d_gene: -
j_gene: TRBJ2-3
abundance: -

CDR3nt: TGTGCCTGGAGTGTACTGAATAGTGGGTATGACGTGGGCGATGAAGCTTTCTTT
CDR3aa: CAWSVLNSGYDVGDEAFF
v_gene: TRBV30
d_gene: -
j_gene: TRBJ1-1
abundance: -

CDR3nt: TGTGCCAGCTCGTCGGCCGGGGCTGGGGCCAACGTCCTGACTTTC
CDR3aa: CASSSAGAGANVLTF
v_gene: TRBV18
d_gene: -
j_gene: TRBJ2-6
abundance: -

CDR3nt: TGTGCCAGCAGGCGGGACAGCTCTGGAAACACCATATATTTT
CDR3aa: CASRRDSSGNTIYF
v_gene: TRBV6-5
d_gene: TRBD1
j_gene: TRBJ1-3
abundance: -

CDR3nt: TGTGCCAGCAGCTCGGGAGGGGGGGGCACAGATACGCAGTATTTT
CDR3aa: CASSSGGGGTDTQYF
v_gene: TRBV7-9
d_gene: TRBD2
j_gene: TRBJ2-3
abundance: -

CDR3nt: TGTGCCAGCACTGGCAGCGGTCCCTACGAGCAGTACTTC
CDR3aa: CASTGSGPYEQYF
v_gene: TRBV28
d_gene: -
j_gene: TRBJ2-7
abundance: -

CDR3nt: TGTGCCAGTAGTATAGGTAGCGGGACTGGCGGTACGCAGTATTTT
CDR3aa: CASSIGSGTGGTQYF
v_gene: TRBV19
d_gene: TRBD2
j_gene: TRBJ2-3
abundance: few

CDR3nt: TGTGCCTGTTCCCCCGGGGGGAGACAGGCAGATACGCAGTATTTT
CDR3aa: CACSPGGRQADTQYF
v_gene: TRBV30
d_gene: -
j_gene: TRBJ2-3
abundance: -

CDR3nt: TGCGCCAGCAGTCCCGGACACTTAGACCTTAGCAATCAGCCCCAGCATTTT
CDR3aa: CASSPGHLDLSNQPQHF
v_gene: TRBV4-1
d_gene: -
j_gene: TRBJ1-5
abundance: -

CDR3nt: TGTGCCAGCAGTTACTCTCTACTAGCGGGAGAGTCAGTAGAGAGCTACGAGCAGTACTTC
CDR3aa: CASSYSLLAGESVESYEQYF
v_gene: TRBV6-2/TRBV6-3
d_gene: TRBD2
j_gene: TRBJ2-7
abundance: -

CDR3nt: TGTGCCAGCAGCTTAGCAACTCATCGGACAGGGGTCGGCTACACCTTC
CDR3aa: CASSLATHRTGVGYTF
v_gene: TRBV7-2
d_gene: TRBD1
j_gene: TRBJ1-2
abundance: -

CDR3nt: TGTGCCAGCAGGATATCACAGGGGTCACCCCTCTACGAGCAGTACTTC
CDR3aa: CASRISQGSPLYEQYF
v_gene: TRBV5-5
d_gene: TRBD1
j_gene: TRBJ2-7
abundance: -

CDR3nt: TGTGCCAGCAGCCAAAGACAAGCGGGAGGGCCTCTGGACAATGAGCAGTTCTTC
CDR3aa: CASSQRQAGGPLDNEQFF
v_gene: TRBV3-1/TRBV3-2
d_gene: TRBD2
j_gene: TRBJ2-1
abundance: -

CDR3nt: TGTGCCAGCAGCCCCCGGACAGGGGACTACGAGCAGTACTTC
CDR3aa: CASSPRTGDYEQYF
v_gene: TRBV9
d_gene: TRBD1
j_gene: TRBJ2-7
abundance: once

CDR3nt: TGTGCCAGCAGCTCCACCGGGACAGGGCCTGGAAACACCATATATTTT
CDR3aa: CASSSTGTGPGNTIYF
v_gene: TRBV7-9
d_gene: TRBD1
j_gene: TRBJ1-3
abundance: -

CDR3nt: TGTGCCAGCAGCTTACGGGCCGGGACTAGCGGGCAAGAGACCCAGTACTTC
CDR3aa: CASSLRAGTSGQETQYF
v_gene: TRBV7-9
d_gene: TRBD2
j_gene: TRBJ2-5
abundance: -

CDR3nt: TGTGCCAGCAGCACCCGACAGGGAAGAGAGACCCAGTACTTC
CDR3aa: CASSTRQGRETQYF
v_gene: TRBV7-2
d_gene: TRBD1
j_gene: TRBJ2-5
abundance: -

CDR3nt: TGTGCCAGCAGCCCCCAGACCTACAGGGCCGCTGAAGCTTTCTTT
CDR3aa: CASSPQTYRAAEAFF
v_gene: TRBV7-2
d_gene: -
j_gene: TRBJ1-1
abundance: once

CDR3nt: TGTGCCTGGAGCGGACAAAACACCTACGAGCAGTACTTC
CDR3aa: CAWSGQNTYEQYF
v_gene: TRBV30
d_gene: -
j_gene: TRBJ2-7
abundance: -

CDR3nt: TGTGCCAGCAGCTTGGGCTGGGGGCCGAACACCGGGGAGCTGTTTTTT
CDR3aa: CASSLGWGPNTGELFF
v_gene: TRBV5-8
d_gene: -
j_gene: TRBJ2-2
abundance: once

CDR3nt: TGTGCCAGCAGTTACCAGGGGACAGTGCCTGAAAAACTGTTTTTT
CDR3aa: CASSYQGTVPEKLFF
v_gene: TRBV6-2/TRBV6-3
d_gene: TRBD1
j_gene: TRBJ1-4
abundance: -

CDR3nt: TGTGCCAGCAGTAACAAAGCAGGGTTTGGAGAGACCCAGTACTTC
CDR3aa: CASSNKAGFGETQYF
v_gene: TRBV6-5
d_gene: -
j_gene: TRBJ2-5
abundance: -

CDR3nt: TGTGCCAGCTCAACCGGTAGCCGGACAGACCACTGGGAGCAGTACTTC
CDR3aa: CASSTGSRTDHWEQYF
v_gene: TRBV18
d_gene: -
j_gene: TRBJ2-7
abundance: -

CDR3nt: TGTGCCAGCAGCCCAGGACAGTCTGGTGGAAACACCATATATTTT
CDR3aa: CASSPGQSGGNTIYF
v_gene: TRBV28
d_gene: -
j_gene: TRBJ1-3
abundance: once

CDR3nt: TGTGCCAGCAGTAGGGGACAAGGGGAGACCCAGTACTTC
CDR3aa: CASSRGQGETQYF
v_gene: TRBV12-3/TRBV12-4
d_gene: -
j_gene: TRBJ2-5
abundance: -

CDR3nt: TGTGCCACCAGCAGAGGCCGACGGGTTCAGAATGGCTACACCTTC
CDR3aa: CATSRGRRVQNGYTF
v_gene: TRBV15
d_gene: -
j_gene: TRBJ1-2
abundance: few

CDR3nt: TGTGCCTGGAGTAACGGGGGACAGCTTAGCAATCAGCCCCAGCATTTT
CDR3aa: CAWSNGGQLSNQPQHF
v_gene: TRBV30
d_gene: TRBD1
j_gene: TRBJ1-5
abundance: -

CDR3nt: TGTGCCAGCAGCCGCGTCGGGAGCGGGGGGGCGGAAGATACGCAGTATTTT
CDR3aa: CASSRVGSGGAEDTQYF
v_gene: TRBV7-2
d_gene: TRBD2
j_gene: TRBJ2-3
abundance: -

CDR3nt: TGCGCCAGCAGCTTCCCCCAGGGTAGCAATGAGCAGTTCTTC
CDR3aa: CASSFPQGSNEQFF
v_gene: TRBV5-1
d_gene: -
j_gene: TRBJ2-1
abundance: -

CDR3nt: TGTGCCAGCAGTCCACTAGCGGGAGTCTCCTACGAGCAGTACTTC
CDR3aa: CASSPLAGVSYEQYF
v_gene: TRBV6-2/TRBV6-3
d_gene: TRBD2
j_gene: TRBJ2-7
abundance: -

CDR3nt: TGTGCCAGCAGCTCGGGGACAGGGGGCAATCAGCCCCAGCATTTT
CDR3aa: CASSSGTGGNQPQHF
v_gene: TRBV7-2
d_gene: TRBD1
j_gene: TRBJ1-5
abundance: -

CDR3nt: TGCGCCAGCACCCAGGACCGACAGGGGAAGGACGGAGAGACCCAGTACTTC
CDR3aa: CASTQDRQGKDGETQYF
v_gene: TRBV23-1
d_gene: TRBD1
j_gene: TRBJ2-5
abundance: -

CDR3nt: TGTGCCAGCAGCGGAAGGGGGCCTCCTTTCTTTTACGAGCAGTACTTC
CDR3aa: CASSGRGPPFFYEQYF
v_gene: TRBV5-5
d_gene: TRBD1
j_gene: TRBJ2-7
abundance: -

CDR3nt: TGCAGCGTTCCCGACAGGGTTAATGAAAAACTGTTTTTT
CDR3aa: CSVPDRVNEKLFF
v_gene: TRBV29-1
d_gene: TRBD1
j_gene: TRBJ1-4
abundance: -

CDR3nt: TGTGCCAGCAGTGAAGCGAACAGGGCTGGGGCCAACGTCCTGACTTTC
CDR3aa: CASSEANRAGANVLTF
v_gene: TRBV2
d_gene: -
j_gene: TRBJ2-6
abundance: -

CDR3nt: TGCGCCAGCAGCTTTTACGGACAGGGGCCGACTTCGAACACTGAAGCTTTCTTT
CDR3aa: CASSFYGQGPTSNTEAFF
v_gene: TRBV5-1
d_gene: TRBD1
j_gene: TRBJ1-1
abundance: -

CDR3nt: TGTGCCAGCAGTGGGGGACTAGTAAGCGAGCAGTTCTTC
CDR3aa: CASSGGLVSEQFF
v_gene: TRBV2
d_gene: TRBD2
j_gene: TRBJ2-1
abundance: -

CDR3nt: TGTGCCAGCAGTTATAAGAGGGAAGGGGGTTACGAGCAGTACTTC
CDR3aa: CASSYKREGGYEQYF
v_gene: TRBV6-5
d_gene: -
j_gene: TRBJ2-7
abundance: -

CDR3nt: TGTGCCAGCAGGGAAAACAGGGATAACTCCTACGAGCAGTACTTC
CDR3aa: CASRENRDNSYEQYF
v_gene: TRBV2
d_gene: -
j_gene: TRBJ2-7
abundance: -

CDR3nt: TGTGCCAGCAGCCGGTATGGCCCTGAAGCTTTCTTT
CDR3aa: CASSRYGPEAFF
v_gene: TRBV7-8
d_gene: -
j_gene: TRBJ1-1
abundance: -

CDR3nt: TGTGCCAGCAGCCATTCGGGGGATGCAACTAATGAAAAACTGTTTTTT
CDR3aa: CASSHSGDATNEKLFF
v_gene: TRBV4-2
d_gene: -
j_gene: TRBJ1-4
abundance: -

CDR3nt: TGTGCCACCAGCCCGCGTAGCGGGAGCACCTACGAGCAGTACTTC
CDR3aa: CATSPRSGSTYEQYF
v_gene: TRBV15
d_gene: TRBD2
j_gene: TRBJ2-7
abundance: -

CDR3nt: TGTGCCAGCAGCTTGTCGGAGCAGGGAGGGCTTGGCTACACCTTC
CDR3aa: CASSLSEQGGLGYTF
v_gene: TRBV5-5
d_gene: -
j_gene: TRBJ1-2
abundance: once

CDR3nt: TGTGCCTGGAGTGTTAGGACAGGGGGCAGAGAGACCCAGTACTTC
CDR3aa: CAWSVRTGGRETQYF
v_gene: TRBV30
d_gene: TRBD1
j_gene: TRBJ2-5
abundance: -

CDR3nt: TGTGCCAGCAGCAGCGGGACAGGGGCCGGGACTGAAGCTTTCTTT
CDR3aa: CASSSGTGAGTEAFF
v_gene: TRBV5-4
d_gene: TRBD1
j_gene: TRBJ1-1
abundance: -

CDR3nt: TGTGCCAGCAGCTTATCCCGGGCAGATACGCAGTATTTT
CDR3aa: CASSLSRADTQYF
v_gene: TRBV11-3
d_gene: -
j_gene: TRBJ2-3
abundance: -

CDR3nt: TGTGCCAGCAGCCTTCCTGGACTGCCCCAGCATTTT
CDR3aa: CASSLPGLPQHF
v_gene: TRBV7-9
d_gene: -
j_gene: TRBJ1-5
abundance: -

CDR3nt: TGTGCCAGCAGTAATGATCCAGGAGGGGGCTACACCTTC
CDR3aa: CASSNDPGGGYTF
v_gene: TRBV2
d_gene: -
j_gene: TRBJ1-2
abundance: once